What follows are 25 T cell receptor beta chains derived from one specimen sequenced in a study of radiotherapy plus CTLA-4 blockade in lung cancer. Data came from immunoSEQ multiplex PCR; TCRdb stores just in-frame clones and leaves some out. Here the sample spans about 98,000 clones, roughly 80% being singletons. This specimen consisted of peripheral blood, obtained from a patient treated with radiotherapy plus ipilimumab. The receptors derive from a human donor with non-small cell lung cancer who had a partial response to radiotherapy plus ipilimumab.

The chain couples TRBV11-3 to TRBJ2-3; TRBD1 matches at 9 bases. The trim removed 3 bases at V and 4 bases at J, leaving 8 bases unmatched. Germline lookup yields CDR1 SGHNT and CDR2 YENEEA. This CDR3 is built from 16 residues. CDR3 sequence: CASSLAGTGQADTQYF. CDR3 nucleotide sequence: TGTGCCAGCAGCTTGGCCGGGACAGGGCAGGCAGATACGCAGTATTTT.

The chain combines TRBV30 with TRBJ1-5; D call uncertain. The CDR3 is made up of 13 amino acids. Trimming shortened V by 2 bases and J by 1 base, and 6 bases separated the two germline ends. Germline CDR1 reads GTSNPN; CDR2 reads SVGIG (reference sequence). This chain's CDR3 is CAWSLQSNQPQHF. DNA of the CDR3: TGTGCCTGGAGTTTGCAGAGCAATCAGCCCCAGCATTTT.

The rearrangement joins TRBV10-2 to TRBJ1-2; D perhaps matches TRBD1 (6 bases). The ends were cut back, 3 bases at V and 2 bases at J, with 13 bases in the middle. This CDR3 region has 15 residues. The germline V gene has CDR1 WSHSY and CDR2 SAAADI. CDR3 region: CASSDLGGSNYGYTF. The CDR3 DNA sequence: TGCGCCAGCAGTGACTTAGGGGGTTCGAACTATGGCTACACCTTC.

The chain's CDR3 is CASSSARGNPLYEQFF. Written as DNA, the CDR3 is TGTGCCAGCAGTTCGGCCAGGGGGAACCCCTTGTATGAGCAGTTCTTC. The chain recombines TRBV28 with TRBJ2-1, with 7 nucleotides matching TRBD1. The J segment lost 8 bases and the V segment lost 4 bases, leaving 14 bases of the junction unmatched. The CDR3 extends over 16 amino acids. The V gene's germline CDR1 is MDHEN and CDR2 SYDVKM.

The J gene is TRBJ2-5, the V gene TRBV9; the match to TRBD2 covers 11 bases. The germline V gene has CDR1 SGDLS and CDR2 YYNGEE. This CDR3 has 16 amino acids. Trimming removed 4 bases from V and 1 base from J; junction bases left unmatched: 6. The CDR3 reads CASSSSGRDIQETQYF. The CDR3 bases are TGTGCCAGCAGCAGTAGCGGGAGGGACATCCAAGAGACCCAGTACTTC.

V is TRBV5-4 and J is TRBJ2-2; the match to TRBD2 covers 8 bases. The V gene's germline CDR1 is SGHNT and CDR2 YYREEE (reference sequence). CDR3 length: 14 amino acids. Unmatched junction bases numbered 6, after V lost 4 bases and J lost 7 bases. CDR3 protein: CASSEGLDGGELFF. The CDR3 nucleotides read TGTGCCAGCAGCGAGGGACTAGATGGCGGGGAGCTGTTTTTT.

Notes on this clone: Within the sample, other DNA sequences also encode this same CDR3. The chain joins TRBV11-2 to TRBJ2-1, with D uncertain. CDR3 size: 14 residues. The ends were cut back, 1 base at V and 0 bases at J, with 4 bases in the middle. The V gene's germline CDR1 is SGHAT and CDR2 FQNNGV. CDR3 residues: CASSLVSSYNEQFF. CDR3 sequence (DNA): TGTGCCAGCAGCTTAGTGAGCTCCTACAATGAGCAGTTCTTC.

This clone was detected only once. The chain couples TRBV7-8 to TRBJ2-7; no firm D call. The CDR3 length is 14 residues. Germline V CDR1 and CDR2: SGHVS, FQNEAQ. Trimming left V 0 bases short and J 1 base short, with 7 bases between. In DNA, the CDR3 is TGTGCCAGCAGCTTAGCGCACAATTCCTACGAGCAGTACTTC. It specifies CASSLAHNSYEQYF.

The chain couples TRBV18 to TRBJ2-3; 14 bases are a match to TRBD2. Germline V gene sequence: CDR1 KGHSH, CDR2 LQKENI. The CDR3 is 16 residues long. Trimming removed 5 bases from V and 4 bases from J; junction bases left unmatched: 5. This CDR3 is CASSSGLAGVADTQYF. In DNA form, the CDR3 reads TGTGCCAGCTCATCGGGACTAGCGGGAGTAGCAGATACGCAGTATTTT. Full variable domain (rest looked up from reference TRBV18 and TRBJ2-3): NAGVMQNPRHLVRRRGQEARLRCSPMKGHSHVYWYRQLPEEGLKFMVYLQKENIIDESGMPKERFSAEFPKEGPSILRIQQVVRGDSAAYFCASSSGLAGVADTQYFGPGTRLTVL.

The gene calls are TRBV6-1 and TRBJ2-1; 9 bases fit TRBD2. Losses at the gene ends were 11 bases for V and 10 bases for J; bases not matched to a gene: 18. The CDR3 is made up of 15 amino acids. The germline V gene encodes CDR1 MNHNS and CDR2 SASEGT. The CDR3 here is CAGGRDTFSGREQFF. Here the CDR3 DNA reads TGTGCCGGGGGCCGTGATACCTTCAGCGGGAGGGAGCAGTTCTTC.

V usage is TRBV6-5 and J usage is TRBJ2-1; 10 positions agree with TRBD2. The CDR3 extends over 16 amino acids. The germline V gene encodes CDR1 MNHEY and CDR2 SVGAGI. The ends lost 4 bases at V and 6 bases at J; junction bases unmatched: 9. CDR3 coding DNA: TGTGCCAGCAGTTTCTCAGCGGGAGGGCCAGGCAATGAGCAGTTCTTC. Protein: CASSFSAGGPGNEQFF.

The chain uses TRBV4-2 and TRBJ1-1; possible D gene TRBD1, 6 bases. The CDR3 has 15 residues. Trimming took off 4 bases at V and 1 base at J, with 13 bases between the two ends. Germline V lookup: CDR1 LGHNA, CDR2 YNFKEQ. The CDR3 bases are TGTGCCAGCAGCCGGATGAACAGGGAGAACACTGAAGCTTTCTTT. Amino acids: CASSRMNRENTEAFF.

The rearrangement links TRBV6-6 to TRBJ2-1, with 7 bases matching TRBD2. With 8 bases clipped from V and 14 bases from J, the junction kept 12 bases outside the gene matches. Germline lookup yields CDR1 MNHNY and CDR2 SVGAGI (reference sequence). This CDR3 is 12 amino acids long. CDR3 sequence (DNA): TGTGCCAGCGCCCCTAGAGTTGGGGGGGAGTTCTTC. It encodes CASAPRVGGEFF.

This chain joins TRBV30 and TRBJ2-2, with 11 bases aligning to TRBD2. The CDR3 length is 17 residues. CDR1 is GTSNPN and CDR2 is SVGIG in the germline V gene (reference sequence). J was trimmed by 1 base and V by 3 bases; bases with no gene match: 7. This chain's CDR3 is CAWRGGSGRGNTGELFF. In DNA, the CDR3 is TGTGCCTGGAGAGGAGGTAGCGGGAGGGGGAACACCGGGGAGCTGTTTTTT.

This sequence joins TRBV2 and TRBJ1-5; no reliable D call. There are 13 residues in the CDR3. CDR1 is SNHLY, CDR2 FYNNEI, per germline. Trimming took off 8 bases at V and 2 bases at J, with 10 bases between the two ends. The CDR3 spells CASSGDGNQPQHF. The DNA for the CDR3 is TGTGCCAGCTCGGGTGACGGCAATCAGCCCCAGCATTTT.

This chain uses TRBV5-1 with TRBJ1-3; 9 bases are shared with TRBD1. After removal of 0 bases from V and 4 bases from J, the junction contained 2 bases not matched to a gene. Germline CDR1 SGHRS, CDR2 YFSETQ. The CDR3 runs to 15 residues. In DNA, the CDR3 is TGCGCCAGCAGCTTGGGAGGACAGGGGGGAAACACCATATATTTT. The encoded protein is CASSLGGQGGNTIYF. The full variable domain, completed using reference TRBV5-1 and TRBJ1-3, is KAGVTQTPRYLIKTRGQQVTLSCSPISGHRSVSWYQQTPGQGLQFLFEYFSETQRNKGNFPGRFSGRQFSNSRSEMNVSTLELGDSALYLCASSLGGQGGNTIYFGEGSWLTVV.

The rearrangement uses TRBV7-3 and TRBJ2-3; a weak D match, TRBD2 (6 bases). CDR3 length equals 13 residues. The ends were cut back, 5 bases at V and 6 bases at J, with 12 bases in the middle. In germline, CDR1 is SGHTA, CDR2 FQGTGA. The CDR3 loop is CASSLREDDTQYF. CDR3 nucleotides: TGTGCCAGCAGCCTCAGGGAGGACGATACGCAGTATTTT.

The chain joins TRBV4-2 to TRBJ2-1; 10 bases map to TRBD1. This CDR3 spans 13 amino acids. With V trimmed by 7 bases and J by 5 bases, 2 bases remained unmatched. The germline V gene has CDR1 LGHNA and CDR2 YNFKEQ. CDR3 nucleotides: TGTGCCAGCATGGGGACAGGGGACAATGAGCAGTTCTTC. This translates into CASMGTGDNEQFF.

This sequence joins TRBV18 and TRBJ2-7; 7 bases agree with TRBD1. After removal of 5 bases from V and 5 bases from J, the junction contained 12 bases not matched to a gene. From germline, CDR1 is KGHSH and CDR2 LQKENI. This CDR3 is built from 15 residues. CDR3 amino acids: CASSSLKTGPDEQYF. The CDR3 DNA is TGTGCCAGCTCATCGCTGAAGACAGGGCCCGACGAGCAGTACTTC.

This rearrangement joins TRBV28 to TRBJ1-2; TRBD1 agrees at 7 bases. This CDR3 has 14 amino acids. Losses at the gene ends were 6 bases for V and 8 bases for J; bases not matched to a gene: 12. The germline CDR1 and CDR2 sequences are MDHEN and SYDVKM. Written as DNA, the CDR3 is TGTGCCAGCAGCCGACTAGACAGGGTTAAGGGCTACACCTTC. It encodes CASSRLDRVKGYTF.

The CDR3 here is CASSDQGQGYTF. CDR3 nucleotides: TGTGCCAGCAGTGATCAGGGGCAAGGCTACACCTTC. This chain connects TRBV2 to TRBJ1-2; tentative D call: TRBD1 (6 bases). The germline V gene encodes CDR1 SNHLY and CDR2 FYNNEI. The CDR3 is 12 amino acids. Trimming pared 3 bases from V and 8 bases from J, leaving 10 bases between.

This clone was observed a few times. The chain's CDR3 is CASSLGSGEGEMWNEQFF. The CDR3 DNA follows: TGTGCCAGCAGTTTAGGTAGCGGGGAGGGGGAAATGTGGAATGAGCAGTTCTTC. The chain is built from TRBV28 and TRBJ2-1; the match to TRBD2 covers 8 bases. This CDR3 is built from 18 residues. Losses at the gene ends were 2 bases for V and 7 bases for J; bases not matched to a gene: 16. Looked up from germline, CDR1 is MDHEN and CDR2 is SYDVKM.

The chain combines TRBV28 with TRBJ1-1; 10 bases match TRBD1. The CDR3 has 17 amino acids. Unmatched junction bases numbered 18, after V lost 4 bases and J lost 10 bases. Germline V gene data show CDR1 as MDHEN and CDR2 as SYDVKM. The CDR3 nucleotides are TGTGCCAGCAGTTCCTCAACCCTCCGGGACAGGGGTGTCGGAGCTTTCTTT. This gives the protein CASSSSTLRDRGVGAFF.

CDR3 DNA: TGTGCCAGCACCCCCTTTCGGCGGGAGGGAACCTACGAGCAGTACTTC. Its translation: CASTPFRREGTYEQYF. The rearrangement uses TRBV6-7 and TRBJ2-7; TRBD2 aligns across 9 bases. TRBV6-7 falls under the ORF class, with uncertain function. The CDR3 sequence is 16 residues long. V gave up 7 bases and J gave up 2 bases; unmatched junction bases: 12.

The V and J genes are TRBV30 and TRBJ1-1; D perhaps matches TRBD1 (5 bases). Germline V gene sequence: CDR1 GTSNPN, CDR2 SVGIG (reference sequence). The ends were cut back, 5 bases at V and 10 bases at J, with 17 bases in the middle. This CDR3 is 12 amino acids long. The CDR3 protein is CAWGAGLRGAFF. CDR3 sequence (DNA): TGTGCCTGGGGGGCGGGGCTCCGGGGAGCTTTCTTT.